A selection of T cell receptor beta chains follows, all from one sample in a study of vaccination and CD4 T cells after COVID-19. TCRdb reanalysed the PCR reads using MiXCR and keeps one entry per CDR3 protein. This table holds 7,000 to 10,000 distinct CDR3 sequences, more than 55% found once. Antigens for these TCRs are unknown. What was sequenced was CD4+ T cells from blood, cultured in vitro. These receptors came from a human donor who had recovered from COVID-19. Both conserved end residues are part of each CDR3. Fields, in order: V gene, clone size, J gene, D gene, CDR3 protein, CDR3 DNA. D genes are given only for firm matches. Where a row states a size, it is once, few, many or the class of an expanded clone; other rows omit it.

TRBV20-1	NA	TRBJ1-6	TRBD1	CSARDAGQGNSPLHF	TGCAGTGCTAGAGATGCCGGACAGGGTAATTCACCCCTCCACTTT
TRBV6-5	NA	TRBJ1-1	NA	CASSYGSLPTNTEAFF	TGTGCCAGCAGTTACGGTTCACTTCCCACGAACACTGAAGCTTTCTTT
TRBV28	NA	TRBJ1-1	NA	CASTTAGQIEAFF	TGTGCCAGCACCACGGCTGGACAGATTGAAGCTTTCTTT
TRBV2	NA	TRBJ2-3	TRBD1	CASSEAGTGGDTQYF	TGTGCCAGCAGTGAAGCGGGAACAGGGGGAGATACGCAGTATTTT
TRBV2	NA	TRBJ2-7	TRBD1	CASSDTGRGREQYF	TGTGCCAGCAGTGATACGGGCAGGGGGCGCGAGCAGTACTTC
TRBV2	NA	TRBJ2-5	NA	CASSEAGTNQETQYF	TGTGCCAGCAGTGAAGCCGGGACAAACCAAGAGACCCAGTACTTC
TRBV10-3	few	TRBJ1-1	TRBD1	CAISQGITEAFF	TGTGCCATATCACAGGGGATCACTGAAGCTTTCTTT
TRBV2	few	TRBJ1-5	NA	CASSGGQVNQPQHF	TGTGCCAGCAGTGGCGGCCAGGTCAATCAGCCCCAGCATTTT
TRBV4-1	NA	TRBJ2-3	TRBD2	CASSQLPAGLGFSTDTQYF	TGCGCCAGCAGCCAACTCCCGGCGGGACTAGGGTTTAGCACAGATACGCAGTATTTT
TRBV20-1	NA	TRBJ2-3	TRBD2	CSALVPAGDPDTQYF	TGCAGTGCTCTCGTTCCAGCGGGGGACCCAGATACGCAGTATTTT